The 4 T cell receptor beta chains below were found in one sample sequenced in a study of T cell repertoires in cytomegalovirus infection. The antigens of these receptors remain unknown. TCRdb re-called the reads through MiXCR, storing one row per CDR3 protein. The top ten hold around 12% of the sample, which has about 830,000 distinct CDR3 sequences, about 31% seen once. This sample comprised cultured CD8+ T cells from PBMCs, obtained from culture after CMV antigen stimulation. The source is a human donor in good health (CMV status not recorded). Some clones in this sample may be carry-over from other donors' samples.

The chain employs TRBV19 and TRBJ2-5, with 8 positions matching TRBD2. Germline assignment: CDR1 LNHDA and CDR2 SQIVND (reference sequence). The CDR3 is 13 amino acids. The trim removed 9 bases at V and 2 bases at J, leaving 5 bases unmatched. The CDR3 region is CASKGLDQETQYF. The CDR3 DNA sequence: TGTGCCAGCAAGGGACTAGATCAAGAGACCCAGTACTTC.

V is TRBV27 and J is TRBJ2-1, with D perhaps matching TRBD1 (7 bases). The V and J ends lost 4 bases and 3 bases respectively, with 13 bases between them. The CDR3 is 15 residues long. Germline V lookup: CDR1 MNHEY, CDR2 SMNVEV (reference sequence). The DNA for the CDR3 is TGTGCCAGCAGTTGGAGGGACAGAGACTACAATGAGCAGTTCTTC. Protein sequence: CASSWRDRDYNEQFF.

The CDR3, as DNA: TGTGCCATCATTAATCAGGGGAGCACTGAAGCTTTCTTT. It translates to CAIINQGSTEAFF. The genes are TRBV10-3 and TRBJ1-1; a weak D match, TRBD1 (6 bases). This CDR3 comprises 13 residues. Per the germline V gene, CDR1 is ENHRY and CDR2 is SYGVKD. Trimming took off 7 bases at V and 4 bases at J, with 13 bases between the two ends.

The chain recombines TRBV6-5 with TRBJ2-7; possible D gene TRBD2, 5 bases. The ends were cut back, 2 bases at V and 3 bases at J, with 14 bases in the middle. Germline CDR1 is MNHEY and CDR2 is SVGAGI. The CDR3 has 15 residues. CDR3 region: CASSYRSGPFYEQYF. CDR3 coding DNA: TGTGCCAGCAGTTACCGAAGCGGACCGTTCTACGAGCAGTACTTC.